This T cell receptor (beta chain) is drawn from a study of T cells in Graves' hyperthyroidism and ophthalmopathy. On the study more broadly: The blood sample was taken at first diagnosis, before treatment began.

Amplification of TCR beta CDR3 regions was performed using RNA transcripts as template. With the HTBI primer set, the TCR CDR3 went through a first round of RT-PCR. TCRdb reanalysed the multiplex PCR reads using MiXCR and keeps one entry per CDR3 protein. The table has around 690,000 distinct CDR3 sequences, 15% to 20% seen once. Germline lookup yields CDR1 MNHEY and CDR2 SMNVEV (reference sequence). The CDR3 sequence is 16 residues long. V was pared by 8 bases and J by 2 bases, with 4 bases of the junction left unmatched. Sequencing was carried out using blood. This sequence joins TRBV27 and TRBJ2-3, with 16 bases aligning to TRBD2. The receptor was isolated from a man aged 50-60 years with Graves' hyperthyroidism. CDR3 DNA: TGTGCCAGCCGGGGACTAGCGGGAGGGCCCACAGATACGCAGTATTTT. As protein: CASRGLAGGPTDTQYF.